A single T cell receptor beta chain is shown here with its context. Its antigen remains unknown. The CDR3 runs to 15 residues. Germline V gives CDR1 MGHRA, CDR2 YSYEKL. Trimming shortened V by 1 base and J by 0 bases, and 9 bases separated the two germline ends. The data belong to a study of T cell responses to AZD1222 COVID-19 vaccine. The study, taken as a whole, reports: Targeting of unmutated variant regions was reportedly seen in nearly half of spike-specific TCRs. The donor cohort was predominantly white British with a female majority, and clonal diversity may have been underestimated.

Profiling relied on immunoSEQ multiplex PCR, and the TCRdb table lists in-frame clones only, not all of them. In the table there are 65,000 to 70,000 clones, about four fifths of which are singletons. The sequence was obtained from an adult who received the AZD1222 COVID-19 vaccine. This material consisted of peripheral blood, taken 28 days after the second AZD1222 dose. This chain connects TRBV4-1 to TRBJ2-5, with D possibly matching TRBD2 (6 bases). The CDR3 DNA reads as TGCGCCAGCAGCCAAGTAGCGGAGTACCAAGAGACCCAGTACTTC. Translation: CASSQVAEYQETQYF.